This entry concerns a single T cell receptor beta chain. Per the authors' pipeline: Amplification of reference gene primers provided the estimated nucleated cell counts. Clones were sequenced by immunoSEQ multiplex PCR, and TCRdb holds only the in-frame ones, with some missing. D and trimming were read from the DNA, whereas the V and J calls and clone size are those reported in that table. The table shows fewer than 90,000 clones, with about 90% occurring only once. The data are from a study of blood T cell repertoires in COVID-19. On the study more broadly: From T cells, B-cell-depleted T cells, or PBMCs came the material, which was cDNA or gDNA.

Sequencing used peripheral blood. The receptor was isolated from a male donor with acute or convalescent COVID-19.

The CDR3 nucleotides read TGTGCCAGCAGCGCGGGACAGTCTGAAGCTTTCTTT. Protein product: CASSAGQSEAFF. The chain uses TRBV9 and TRBJ1-1; 7 positions agree with TRBD1. Trimming removed 3 bases from V and 6 bases from J; junction bases left unmatched: 2. CDR3 length: 12 residues. CDR1 and CDR2 (germline): SGDLS, YYNGEE. The full variable domain, rest sourced from reference TRBV9 and TRBJ1-1, is DSGVTQTPKHLITATGQRVTLRCSPRSGDLSVYWYQQSLDQGLQFLIQYYNGEERAKGNILERFSAQQFPDLHSELNLSSLELGDSALYFCASSAGQSEAFFGQGTRLTVV.